This entry concerns a single T cell receptor beta chain. As yet, its antigen is unknown. This sample stems from a study of OX40 agonist ivuxolimab in advanced cancers. Across the study: Treatment of patients was with ivuxolimab, an agonistic anti-OX40 (CD134) antibody. Every 2 weeks, patients received ivuxolimab intravenously, dosed at 0.01 to 10 mg/kg.

The ends lost 1 base at V and 2 bases at J; junction bases unmatched: 2. This CDR3 is built from 15 residues. Germline CDR1 and CDR2: SGHNT and YYREEE (reference sequence). Method: immunoSEQ multiplex PCR; TCRdb's copy keeps in-frame clones and lacks some. The data show fewer than 100,000 clones, with roughly 90% seen just once and over 8% held by the top ten. Study-level points and caveats: Individuals who were partial responders at 0.1-3.0 mg/kg had clonal expansion that ranked among the lowest. Low normalized T-cell clonal expansion was also seen in some nonresponders.

The gene calls are TRBV5-4 and TRBJ2-1; TRBD2 aligns across 8 bases. Sequences were derived from CD4+ or CD8+ T cells sorted from blood, sampled in a trial of the OX40 agonist ivuxolimab. The receptor's source is an adult with an advanced solid tumor such as melanoma, head and neck, liver or kidney cancer. CDR3 DNA: TGTGCCAGCAGCTTGACTAGCGGCACCTACAATGAGCAGTTCTTC. Translating it yields CASSLTSGTYNEQFF.